These 22 T cell receptor beta chains were all obtained from the same sample, sequenced in a study of blood T cell repertoires in COVID-19. The protocol was immunoSEQ multiplex PCR, while the TCRdb copy is restricted to in-frame clones and leaves out a portion. The table has about 170,000 clones, approximately 86% seen once. What was sequenced was peripheral blood. These receptor sequences come from an elderly woman with COVID-19, enrolled during active disease.

This chain joins TRBV19 and TRBJ1-4, with 9 bases matching TRBD1. The junction had 6 bases not matched to a gene; V was cut back by 3 bases and J by 10 bases. This CDR3 has 14 amino acids. Looked up from germline, CDR1 is LNHDA and CDR2 is SQIVND (reference sequence). The CDR3 here is CASSMVTGGGKLFF. In nucleotides, the CDR3 is TGTGCCAGTAGTATGGTAACAGGGGGCGGAAAACTGTTTTTT.

This clone appeared a few times. The rearrangement links TRBV19 to TRBJ1-5; D not resolved. Per germline, CDR1 LNHDA and CDR2 SQIVND (reference sequence). Trimming cost V 7 bases and J 0 bases, with 16 bases left between them. The CDR3 length is 16 residues. This CDR3 reads CASKTGGTYSNQPQHF. CDR3 DNA sequence: TGTGCCAGTAAGACGGGAGGCACTTATAGCAATCAGCCCCAGCATTTT.

The rearrangement joins TRBV6-2 or TRBV6-3 to TRBJ2-7, with D uncertain. Looked up from germline, CDR1 is MNHEY and CDR2 is SVGEGT. This CDR3 is built from 12 residues. Deletions cut 6 bases from V and 3 bases from J, with 9 bases between. CDR3 in DNA: TGTGCCAGCAGCCGAGACATCTACGAGCAGTACTTC. This codes for CASSRDIYEQYF.

The chain joins TRBV27 to TRBJ1-1; 8 bases map to TRBD1. The CDR3 length is 16 residues. Germline CDR1 and CDR2: MNHEY and SMNVEV (reference sequence). The V and J ends lost 2 bases and 1 base, in that order; junction bases with no gene match: 6. The CDR3 sequence: CASSLARTGGNTEAFF. In DNA, the CDR3 is TGTGCCAGCAGTTTAGCCCGAACAGGGGGGAACACTGAAGCTTTCTTT.

DNA of the CDR3: TGTGCCAGCAGTTACAAGACAGGGGCTTTCTCCTACGAGCAGTACTTC. Encoded protein: CASSYKTGAFSYEQYF. The rearrangement uses TRBV27 and TRBJ2-7; TRBD1 agrees at 8 bases. The CDR3 has 16 residues. After removal of 4 bases from V and 0 bases from J, the junction contained 8 bases not matched to a gene. Germline values: CDR1 MNHEY, CDR2 SMNVEV (reference sequence).

The chain couples TRBV6-5 to TRBJ1-5; possibly TRBD1 for D (5 bases). V lost 0 bases and J lost 4, with 10 bases in between. The CDR3 has 15 amino acids. Germline CDR1 reads MNHEY; CDR2 reads SVGAGI. The CDR3 DNA is TGTGCCAGCAGTTACTCATTGACAGCTAATCAGCCCCAGCATTTT. Its protein product is CASSYSLTANQPQHF.

The chain has TRBV27 and TRBJ1-2; possible D gene TRBD1, 6 bases. Per the germline V gene, CDR1 is MNHEY and CDR2 is SMNVEV (reference sequence). The V end was cut by 5 bases, the J end by 8 bases, with 21 bases between. The CDR3 has 15 residues. The CDR3 reads CASSPITGTSFGYTF. The CDR3 region has the DNA TGTGCCAGCAGTCCAATAACCGGGACATCGTTCGGCTACACCTTC.

This chain connects TRBV28 to TRBJ1-1; D not resolved. CDR3 length: 13 residues. From germline, CDR1 is MDHEN and CDR2 SYDVKM. Trimming left V 2 bases short and J 5 bases short, with 9 bases between. For the CDR3, the DNA is TGTGCCAGCAGTTTAATCGAGAGTACTGAAGCTTTCTTT. Protein: CASSLIESTEAFF.

The genes are TRBV28 and TRBJ2-1; D possibly corresponds to TRBD2 (5 bases). This CDR3 has 16 amino acids. Trimming pared 4 bases from V and 8 bases from J, leaving 21 bases between. The germline V gene encodes CDR1 MDHEN and CDR2 SYDVKM. CDR3 amino acids: CASSSAGPLALDEQFF. For the CDR3, the DNA is TGTGCCAGCAGTTCCGCCGGGCCCCTAGCCCTCGATGAGCAGTTCTTC.

V usage is TRBV12-3 or TRBV12-4 and J usage is TRBJ1-5; D ambiguous. The CDR3 runs to 13 residues. V lost 1 base and J lost 4, with 5 bases in between. Written as DNA, the CDR3 is TGTGCCAGCAGTTTAGGGGAGAATCAGCCCCAGCATTTT. Protein: CASSLGENQPQHF.

The V and J genes are TRBV7-2 and TRBJ1-6, with a possible D match to TRBD1 (5 bases). V lost 5 bases, J lost 10 bases, and 18 bases lay in between. Germline values: CDR1 SGHTA, CDR2 FQGNSA. The CDR3 runs to 15 residues. For the CDR3, the DNA is TGTGCCAGCAGCCTTCGACAGCCCGGGTCCTCACCCCTCCACTTT. It is translated as CASSLRQPGSSPLHF.

This clone was picked up one time. The rearrangement uses TRBV5-1 and TRBJ2-7, with a possible D match to TRBD2 (6 bases). V lost 0 bases to trimming and J lost 4 bases, with 17 bases between them. The CDR3 contains 16 residues. The germline CDR1 and CDR2 sequences are SGHRS and YFSETQ. The CDR3 reads CASSLAASGTSYEQYF. CDR3 DNA: TGCGCCAGCAGCTTGGCCGCCTCAGGGACTTCGTACGAGCAGTACTTC.

The chain joins TRBV14 to TRBJ1-2, with a weak D call TRBD1 (6 bases). V shed 4 bases and J shed 6 bases, with 18 bases lying between them. The CDR3 runs to 15 residues. Germline CDR1 SGHDN, CDR2 FVKESK. The CDR3 reads CASSRQTGTRDGYTF. The CDR3 region has the DNA TGTGCCAGCAGCCGACAAACAGGGACGAGAGATGGCTACACCTTC.

The chain uses TRBV19 and TRBJ2-7, with a possible D match to TRBD1 (6 bases). Trimming stripped 1 base from V and 4 bases from J, with 11 bases between. The V gene's germline CDR1 is LNHDA and CDR2 SQIVND (reference sequence). The CDR3 sequence is 14 residues long. This CDR3 is CASSIVQGPYEQYF. The CDR3 nucleotides are TGTGCCAGTAGTATAGTACAGGGACCTTACGAGCAGTACTTC.

This clone was observed a handful of times. The V call is TRBV24-1, the J call TRBJ2-3, with 9 bases matching TRBD1. The V and J ends lost 5 bases and 3 bases, in that order; junction bases with no gene match: 5. The CDR3 spans 15 residues. Germline CDR1 reads KGHDR; CDR2 reads SFDVKD. The CDR3 region has the DNA TGTGCCACCAGTGTGGGGACAGGGTGGACAGATACGCAGTATTTT. Encoded protein: CATSVGTGWTDTQYF.

The chain carries TRBV5-6 and TRBJ2-6; D not resolved. The V end was cut by 0 bases, the J end by 0 bases, with 13 bases between. This CDR3 spans 18 amino acids. In germline, CDR1 is SGHDT, CDR2 YYEEEE. CDR3 in amino acids: CASSLVSVGSSGANVLTF. The CDR3 DNA is TGTGCCAGCAGCTTGGTTTCCGTGGGCTCCTCTGGGGCCAACGTCCTGACTTTC.

This clone was picked up a small number of times. V usage is TRBV12-3 or TRBV12-4 and J usage is TRBJ1-5; D is uncertain. Trimming pared 1 base from V and 3 bases from J, leaving 4 bases between. This CDR3 region has 13 residues. CDR3 sequence: CASSLGINQPQHF. The CDR3 region has the DNA TGTGCCAGCAGTTTAGGTATCAATCAGCCCCAGCATTTT.

The chain recombines TRBV4-1 with TRBJ1-4; tentatively, D is TRBD1 (5 bases). Germline V gives CDR1 MGHRA, CDR2 YSYEKL. The CDR3 totals 14 residues. The V and J ends lost 0 bases and 10 bases respectively, with 12 bases between them. As DNA, the CDR3 is TGCGCCAGCAGCCAAGATCCAGGGCCGGGAAAACTGTTTTTT. Its protein product is CASSQDPGPGKLFF.

This clone was recorded once. This chain connects TRBV29-1 to TRBJ1-3, with D uncertain. Germline V CDR1 and CDR2: SQVTM, ANQGSEA. The CDR3 has 15 residues. Trimming removed 2 bases from V and 1 base from J, with 12 bases in between. The CDR3 DNA is TGCAGCGTTGAAACCCGTTGGGCATCTGGAAACACCATATATTTT. This translates into CSVETRWASGNTIYF.

The chain carries TRBV28 and TRBJ2-6; unclear D gene. Germline CDR1 reads MDHEN; CDR2 reads SYDVKM. There are 17 residues in the CDR3. Deletions cut 2 bases from V and 0 bases from J, with 11 bases between. The CDR3 region is CASSLAQFRSGANVLTF. DNA of the CDR3: TGTGCCAGCAGTTTAGCACAGTTCCGCTCTGGGGCCAACGTCCTGACTTTC.

V is TRBV15 and J is TRBJ1-6; 8 bases are shared with TRBD1. The CDR3 sequence is 14 residues long. The germline gives CDR1 LNHNV, CDR2 YYDKDF (reference sequence). V dropped 7 bases and J dropped 7; count of bases not matched to a gene: 6. The CDR3 region is CATTPDRANSPLHF. The CDR3, as DNA: TGTGCCACCACCCCGGACAGGGCCAATTCACCCCTCCACTTT.

The V and J genes are TRBV19 and TRBJ1-2, with a weak D call TRBD1 (5 bases). Between the trimmed V and J ends, which lost 6 bases and 5 bases, there was a span of 16 bases. CDR3 length: 14 amino acids. CDR1 and CDR2 from the germline V gene are LNHDA and SQIVND (reference sequence). The DNA for the CDR3 is TGTGCCAGTAGAGCTACCAGGGAACGGTATGGCTACACCTTC. Its translation: CASRATRERYGYTF. Full variable domain (outside the CDR3, taken from reference TRBV19 and TRBJ1-2): DGGITQSPKYLFRKEGQNVTLSCEQNLNHDAMYWYRQDPGQGLRLIYYSQIVNDFQKGDIAEGYSVSREKKESFPLTVTSAQKNPTAFYLCASRATRERYGYTFGSGTRLTVV.